The rows below give T cell receptor beta chains drawn from one sample of a study of shared clonotypes between healthy human individuals. Sequencing was performed with immunoSEQ multiplex PCR; in TCRdb, only in-frame clones are kept and a portion is missing. The sample includes around 2.5 million clones, over 85% of them seen just once. Sequenced input: naive CD4+ T cells from PBMCs. The receptors come from a man between 18 and 35 years old in good health. Some clones in this sample may be carry-over from other donors' samples. The CDR3 runs from the conserved cysteine through the conserved F or W. The order of the fields is V gene, J gene, CDR3 protein.

V gene: TRBV7-9
J gene: TRBJ1-3
CDR3 protein: CASSLWGVSGNTIYF

V gene: TRBV5-1
J gene: TRBJ2-3
CDR3 protein: CASSFPLAGVRDTQYF

V gene: TRBV28
J gene: TRBJ1-1
CDR3 protein: CASSRVDRAEAFF

V gene: TRBV28
J gene: TRBJ2-7
CDR3 protein: CASSSRGLEQYF

V gene: TRBV2
J gene: TRBJ2-5
CDR3 protein: CASSGGGRAGGTQYF

V gene: TRBV9
J gene: TRBJ1-1
CDR3 protein: CASSATGGSTEAFF

V gene: TRBV5-1
J gene: TRBJ2-7
CDR3 protein: CASSYGLIPVDEQYF

V gene: TRBV28
J gene: TRBJ2-1
CDR3 protein: CASSFDLAGTNEQFF

V gene: TRBV5-1
J gene: TRBJ1-3
CDR3 protein: CASRQTYRGAGNTIYF

V gene: TRBV2
J gene: TRBJ1-5
CDR3 protein: CASSEGVGGQPQHF

V gene: TRBV9
J gene: TRBJ1-4
CDR3 protein: CASSVGWVGEKLFF

V gene: TRBV2
J gene: TRBJ2-1
CDR3 protein: CASSGESEQFF

V gene: TRBV25-1
J gene: TRBJ1-2
CDR3 protein: CASSGGLYNSLGGYTF

V gene: TRBV10-1
J gene: TRBJ1-1
CDR3 protein: CASRGGLNTEAFF

V gene: TRBV29-1
J gene: TRBJ2-7
CDR3 protein: CSVERLARYEQYF

V gene: TRBV6-1
J gene: TRBJ2-5
CDR3 protein: CASTGLRETQYF